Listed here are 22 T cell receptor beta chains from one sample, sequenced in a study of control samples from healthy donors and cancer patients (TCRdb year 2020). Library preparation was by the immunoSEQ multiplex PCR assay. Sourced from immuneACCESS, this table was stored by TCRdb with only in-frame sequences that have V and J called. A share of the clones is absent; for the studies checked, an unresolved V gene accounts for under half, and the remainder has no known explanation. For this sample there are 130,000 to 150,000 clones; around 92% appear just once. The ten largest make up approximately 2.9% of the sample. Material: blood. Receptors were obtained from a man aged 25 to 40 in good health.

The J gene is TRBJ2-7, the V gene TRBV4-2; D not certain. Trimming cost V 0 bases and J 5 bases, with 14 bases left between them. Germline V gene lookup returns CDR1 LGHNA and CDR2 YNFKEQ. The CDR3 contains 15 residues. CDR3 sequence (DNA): TGTGCCAGCAGCCAAGAGGGCCTGGGGTTAAACGAGCAGTACTTC. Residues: CASSQEGLGLNEQYF.

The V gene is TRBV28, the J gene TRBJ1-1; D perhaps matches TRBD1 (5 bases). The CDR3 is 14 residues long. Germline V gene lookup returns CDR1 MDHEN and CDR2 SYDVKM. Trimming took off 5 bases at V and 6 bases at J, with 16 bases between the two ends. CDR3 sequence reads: CASSPRQGKAEAFF. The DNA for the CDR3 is TGTGCCAGCAGTCCCCGGCAGGGCAAGGCTGAAGCTTTCTTT.

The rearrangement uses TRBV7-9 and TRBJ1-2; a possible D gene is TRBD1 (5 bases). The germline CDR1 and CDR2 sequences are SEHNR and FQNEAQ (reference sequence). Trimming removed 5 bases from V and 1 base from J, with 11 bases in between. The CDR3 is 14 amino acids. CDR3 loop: CASSRDSINYGYTF. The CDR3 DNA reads TGTGCCAGCAGCCGTGACAGCATTAACTATGGCTACACCTTC.

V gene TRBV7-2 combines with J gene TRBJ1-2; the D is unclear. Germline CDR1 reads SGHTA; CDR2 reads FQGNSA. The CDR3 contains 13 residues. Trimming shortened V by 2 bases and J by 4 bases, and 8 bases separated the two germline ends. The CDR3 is CASSLFGSYGYTF. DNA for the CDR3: TGTGCCAGCAGCTTATTCGGGAGCTATGGCTACACCTTC.

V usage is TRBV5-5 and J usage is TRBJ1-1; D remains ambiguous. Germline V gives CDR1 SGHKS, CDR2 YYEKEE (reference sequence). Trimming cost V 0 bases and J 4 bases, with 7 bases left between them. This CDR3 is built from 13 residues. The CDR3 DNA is TGTGCCAGCAGCTTGGTGGGAGCCACTGAAGCTTTCTTT. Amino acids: CASSLVGATEAFF.

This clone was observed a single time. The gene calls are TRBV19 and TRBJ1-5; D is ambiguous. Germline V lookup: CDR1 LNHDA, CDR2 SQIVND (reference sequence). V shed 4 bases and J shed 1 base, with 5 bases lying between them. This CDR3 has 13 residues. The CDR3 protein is CASSRVSNQPQHF. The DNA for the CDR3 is TGTGCCAGTAGTAGGGTGAGCAATCAGCCCCAGCATTTT.

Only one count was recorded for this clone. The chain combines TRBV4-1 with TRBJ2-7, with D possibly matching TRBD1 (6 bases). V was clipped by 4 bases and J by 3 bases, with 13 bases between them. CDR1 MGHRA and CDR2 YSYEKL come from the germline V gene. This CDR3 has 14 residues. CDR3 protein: CASSPDIGGYEQYF. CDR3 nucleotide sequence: TGCGCCAGCAGCCCCGATATAGGGGGCTACGAGCAGTACTTC.

DNA of the CDR3: TGTGCCAGCAGTTCCAATCGACTAAGGGGGGAGTACGAGCAGTACTTC. It translates to CASSSNRLRGEYEQYF. The chain couples TRBV27 to TRBJ2-7; TRBD1 or TRBD2 may be the D gene (6 bases each). Deletions cut 4 bases from V and 4 bases from J, with 20 bases between. Germline CDR1 and CDR2: MNHEY and SMNVEV (reference sequence). CDR3 length equals 16 residues.

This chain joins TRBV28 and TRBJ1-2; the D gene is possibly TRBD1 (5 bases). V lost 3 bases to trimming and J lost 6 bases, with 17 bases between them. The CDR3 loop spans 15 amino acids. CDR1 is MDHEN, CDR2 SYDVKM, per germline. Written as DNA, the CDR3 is TGTGCCAGCAGTTTTTCCGTCCCGGGGCTAAATGGCTACACCTTC. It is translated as CASSFSVPGLNGYTF.

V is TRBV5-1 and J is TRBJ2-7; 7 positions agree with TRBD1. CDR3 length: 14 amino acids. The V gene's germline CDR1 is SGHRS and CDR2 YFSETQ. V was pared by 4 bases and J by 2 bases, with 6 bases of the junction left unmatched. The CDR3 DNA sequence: TGCGCCAGCAGCGGGACAGTGGGGGCCTACGAGCAGTACTTC. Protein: CASSGTVGAYEQYF. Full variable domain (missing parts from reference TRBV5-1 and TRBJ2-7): KAGVTQTPRYLIKTRGQQVTLSCSPISGHRSVSWYQQTPGQGLQFLFEYFSETQRNKGNFPGRFSGRQFSNSRSEMNVSTLELGDSALYLCASSGTVGAYEQYFGPGTRLTVT.

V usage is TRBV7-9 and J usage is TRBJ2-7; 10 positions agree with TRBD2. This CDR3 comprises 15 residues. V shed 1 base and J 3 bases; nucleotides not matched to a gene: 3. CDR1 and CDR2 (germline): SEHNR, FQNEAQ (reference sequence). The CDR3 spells CASSLVGTSDYEQYF. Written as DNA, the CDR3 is TGTGCCAGCAGCTTAGTGGGGACTAGCGACTACGAGCAGTACTTC.

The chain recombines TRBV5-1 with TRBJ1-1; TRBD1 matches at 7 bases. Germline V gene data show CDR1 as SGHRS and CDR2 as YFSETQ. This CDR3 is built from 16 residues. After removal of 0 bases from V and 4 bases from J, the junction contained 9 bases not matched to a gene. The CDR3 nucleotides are TGCGCCAGCAGCTTGGCTCTAGGGGGCGAGGTCACTGAAGCTTTCTTT. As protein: CASSLALGGEVTEAFF.

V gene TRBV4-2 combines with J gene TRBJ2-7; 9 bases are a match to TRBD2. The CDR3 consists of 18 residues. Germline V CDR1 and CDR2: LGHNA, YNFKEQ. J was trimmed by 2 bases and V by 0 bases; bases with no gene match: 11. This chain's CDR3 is CASSQDLGLRGGTYEQYF. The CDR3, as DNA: TGTGCCAGCAGCCAAGACCTCGGATTGCGGGGGGGCACCTACGAGCAGTACTTC.

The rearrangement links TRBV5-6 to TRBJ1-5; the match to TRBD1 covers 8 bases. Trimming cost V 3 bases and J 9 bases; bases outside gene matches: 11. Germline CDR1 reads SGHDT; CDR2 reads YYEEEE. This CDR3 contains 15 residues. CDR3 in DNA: TGTGCCAGCAGCTCGGGGACAGGAGGAGATCTGCCCCAGCATTTT. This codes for CASSSGTGGDLPQHF. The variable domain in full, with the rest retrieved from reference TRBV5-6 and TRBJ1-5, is DAGVTQSPTHLIKTRGQQVTLRCSPKSGHDTVSWYQQALGQGPQFIFQYYEEEERQRGNFPDRFSGHQFPNYSSELNVNALLLGDSALYLCASSSGTGGDLPQHFGDGTRLSIL.

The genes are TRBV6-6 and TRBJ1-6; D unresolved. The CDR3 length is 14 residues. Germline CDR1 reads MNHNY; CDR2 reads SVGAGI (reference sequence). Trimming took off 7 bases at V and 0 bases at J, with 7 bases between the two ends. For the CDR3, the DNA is TGTGCCAGCACACCTAGCTCCTATAATTCACCCCTCCACTTT. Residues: CASTPSSYNSPLHF.

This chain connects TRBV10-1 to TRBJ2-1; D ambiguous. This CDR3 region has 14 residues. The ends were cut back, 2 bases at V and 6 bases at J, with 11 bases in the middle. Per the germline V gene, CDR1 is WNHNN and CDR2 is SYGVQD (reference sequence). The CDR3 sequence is CASSELGNSNEQFF. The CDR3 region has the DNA TGCGCCAGCAGTGAGCTGGGGAATTCCAATGAGCAGTTCTTC.

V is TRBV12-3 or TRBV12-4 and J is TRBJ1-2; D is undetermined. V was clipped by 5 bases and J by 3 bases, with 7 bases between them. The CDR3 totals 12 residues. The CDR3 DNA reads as TGTGCCAGCAGTGAGGGTTACTATGGCTACACCTTC. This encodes CASSEGYYGYTF.

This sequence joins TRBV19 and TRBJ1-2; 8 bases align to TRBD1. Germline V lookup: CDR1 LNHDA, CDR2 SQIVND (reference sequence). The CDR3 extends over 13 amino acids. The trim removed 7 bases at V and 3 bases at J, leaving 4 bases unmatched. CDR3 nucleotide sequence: TGTGCCAGTACCCCGACAGGGGACTATGGCTACACCTTC. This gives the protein CASTPTGDYGYTF.

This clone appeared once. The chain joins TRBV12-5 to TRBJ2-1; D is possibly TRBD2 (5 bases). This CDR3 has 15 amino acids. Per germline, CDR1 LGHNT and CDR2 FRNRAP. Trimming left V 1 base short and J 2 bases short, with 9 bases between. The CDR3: CASGLGSGTYNEQFF. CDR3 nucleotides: TGTGCTAGTGGTTTGGGGAGCGGAACCTACAATGAGCAGTTCTTC.

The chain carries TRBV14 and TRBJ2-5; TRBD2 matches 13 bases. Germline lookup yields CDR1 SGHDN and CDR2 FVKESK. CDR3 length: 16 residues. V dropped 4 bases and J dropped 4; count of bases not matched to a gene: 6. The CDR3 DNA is TGTGCCAGCAGCCGGAGACTAGCGGGGGGTTCAGAGACCCAGTACTTC. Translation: CASSRRLAGGSETQYF.

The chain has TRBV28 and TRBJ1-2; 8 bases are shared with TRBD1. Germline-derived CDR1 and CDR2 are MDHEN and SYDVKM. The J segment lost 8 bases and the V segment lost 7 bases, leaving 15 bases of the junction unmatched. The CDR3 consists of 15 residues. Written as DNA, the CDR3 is TGTGCCAGCACCCCCCCGGGGTGGGGACAGGACGGCTACACCTTC. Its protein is CASTPPGWGQDGYTF.

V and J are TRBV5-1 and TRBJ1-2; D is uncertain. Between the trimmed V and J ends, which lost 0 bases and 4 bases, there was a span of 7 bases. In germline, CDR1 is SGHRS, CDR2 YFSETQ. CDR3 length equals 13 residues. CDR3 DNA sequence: TGCGCCAGCAGCTTGGAGTACAGCTATGGCTACACCTTC. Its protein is CASSLEYSYGYTF.